These 9 T cell receptor beta chains came from one sample sequenced in a study of response to subunit inactivated influenza vaccine (dated 2018 in TCRdb). Libraries were built with RT-PCR. Sequencing used an Illumina HiSeq 2500. Clones were called with MiXCR by TCRdb after fastp trimmed the public reads at Q25, and only in-frame beta chains were retained. CDR3 protein sequences are deduplicated, and each keeps its most common genes and DNA. This sample lists fewer than 350,000 distinct CDR3 sequences; 20% to 25% were detected once. Of the sample, approximately 10% is held by the ten largest clones. The material sequenced was PBMCs from blood, taken 21 months after vaccination. The receptors derive from a man in his fifties or sixties who received an inactivated influenza vaccine. Donor details come from another sample of the same person, matched by shared clones.

The gene calls are TRBV7-2 and TRBJ1-1, with a possible D match to TRBD1 (5 bases). Per germline, CDR1 SGHTA and CDR2 FQGNSA. With 4 bases removed from V and 1 base from J, the gap between germline ends came to 13 bases. The CDR3 has 15 residues. CDR3 residues: CASSYTGYGNTEAFF. The CDR3 DNA sequence: TGTGCCAGCAGCTATACAGGCTACGGGAACACTGAAGCTTTCTTT.

The chain is built from TRBV10-3 and TRBJ2-7; no reliable D call. Deletions cut 0 bases from V and 3 bases from J, with 6 bases between. The CDR3 covers 13 residues. Per germline, CDR1 ENHRY and CDR2 SYGVKD. This CDR3 is CAISESGFYEQYF. The DNA for the CDR3 is TGTGCCATCAGTGAGTCAGGGTTCTACGAGCAGTACTTC.

The table lists this clonotype with a few counts. The chain uses TRBV7-2 and TRBJ1-6; TRBD1 matches 10 bases. Per the germline V gene, CDR1 is SGHTA and CDR2 is FQGNSA. Unmatched junction bases numbered 6, after V lost 4 bases and J lost 9 bases. The CDR3 consists of 15 residues. CDR3: CASSWDRGGGSPLHF. As DNA, the CDR3 is TGTGCCAGCAGCTGGGACAGGGGAGGAGGTTCACCCCTCCACTTT.

This chain connects TRBV5-1 to TRBJ2-3; D gene ambiguous. V was trimmed by 1 base and J by 3 bases, leaving 12 bases between them. CDR3 length: 15 residues. Germline loops: CDR1 SGHRS, CDR2 YFSETQ. The CDR3 is CASSLMGYPTDTQYF. The CDR3 DNA is TGCGCCAGCAGCTTGATGGGTTACCCGACAGATACGCAGTATTTT.

This chain connects TRBV20-1 to TRBJ2-1, with 9 bases matching TRBD2. This CDR3 has 16 residues. V gave up 1 base and J gave up 0 bases; unmatched junction bases: 4. Germline CDR1 DFQATT, CDR2 SNEGSKA (reference sequence). CDR3 loop: CSARVVTSGSYNEQFF. DNA of the CDR3: TGCAGTGCTAGAGTTGTGACTAGCGGCTCCTACAATGAGCAGTTCTTC.

This clonotype was seen a few times. This chain links TRBV19 with TRBJ1-2; a weak D match, TRBD1 (5 bases). V lost 7 bases and J 4 bases, leaving 22 bases between the germline ends. CDR3 length: 16 residues. The germline CDR1 and CDR2 sequences are LNHDA and SQIVND (reference sequence). As DNA, the CDR3 is TGTGCCAGTACAGGGTACGGACCGACAGAATTCTATGGCTACACCTTC. It translates to CASTGYGPTEFYGYTF.

The sample holds a few counts of this clonotype. This chain connects TRBV7-9 to TRBJ1-3, with D uncertain. CDR1 and CDR2 from the germline V gene are SEHNR and FQNEAQ (reference sequence). The CDR3 is 11 residues long. V was pared by 7 bases and J by 8 bases, with 9 bases between. CDR3 protein: CASTPLDTIYF. The CDR3, as DNA: TGTGCCAGCACCCCCCTCGACACCATATATTTT. Full variable domain (missing parts from reference TRBV7-9 and TRBJ1-3): DTGVSQNPRHKITKRGQNVTFRCDPISEHNRLYWYRQTLGQGPEFLTYFQNEAQLEKSRLLSDRFSAERPKGSFSTLEIQRTEQGDSAMYLCASTPLDTIYFGEGSWLTVV.

The genes are TRBV20-1 and TRBJ2-1; 7 nucleotides line up with TRBD2. The germline V gene has CDR1 DFQATT and CDR2 SNEGSKA (reference sequence). The CDR3 covers 13 residues. The junction had 2 bases not matched to a gene; V was cut back by 5 bases and J by 1 base. The CDR3 DNA sequence: TGCAGTGCTGCGGGAGTATCCTACAATGAGCAGTTCTTC. Its protein product is CSAAGVSYNEQFF.

This clonotype turned up a few times. The chain employs TRBV27 and TRBJ1-5; 8 nucleotides agree with TRBD1. Germline values: CDR1 MNHEY, CDR2 SMNVEV (reference sequence). There are 15 residues in the CDR3. V gave up 6 bases and J gave up 3 bases; unmatched junction bases: 7. The DNA for the CDR3 is TGTGCCAGCAGAAGGTCAGGGGGCCTCAATCAGCCCCAGCATTTT. Translating gives CASRRSGGLNQPQHF.